A single sample gave rise to the 10 T cell receptor beta chains below, sequenced in a study of T cells after yellow fever vaccination. Each CDR3 protein gets one entry after TCRdb re-called the 5' RACE reads with MiXCR. The sample yields around 67,000 distinct CDR3 sequences, more than 5.5% seen once. This material consisted of CD8+ T cells sorted from PBMCs, taken 4 to 5 days after the first yellow fever vaccination. The receptors were sampled from a man between 18 and 35 years old who received the YFV17D yellow fever vaccine.

This clonotype was counted between two and nine times. The chain employs TRBV15 and TRBJ1-1; D possibly corresponds to TRBD1 (5 bases). Germline CDR1 and CDR2: LNHNV and YYDKDF (reference sequence). The CDR3 runs 12 residues. Trimming stripped 2 bases from V and 7 bases from J, with 8 bases between. CDR3 region: CATSRSTGEAFF. In nucleotides, the CDR3 is TGTGCCACCAGCAGATCCACAGGTGAAGCTTTCTTT.

This chain links TRBV19 with TRBJ2-6, with D possibly being TRBD1 (6 bases). Per the germline V gene, CDR1 is LNHDA and CDR2 is SQIVND (reference sequence). The V and J ends lost 6 bases and 5 bases respectively, with 11 bases between them. The CDR3 runs 14 residues. CDR3 amino acids: CASSNDRRANVLTF. DNA for the CDR3: TGTGCCAGTAGCAACGACAGGAGGGCCAACGTCCTGACTTTC.

This clonotype was recorded at least ten times. V usage is TRBV20-1 and J usage is TRBJ1-4, with D maybe TRBD1 (6 bases). Trimming cost V 0 bases and J 7 bases, with 15 bases left between them. The V gene's germline CDR1 is DFQATT and CDR2 SNEGSKA (reference sequence). This CDR3 region has 15 residues. The CDR3, as DNA: TGCAGTGCTAGAGAAACAGGGCTTGGGGGTGAAAAACTGTTTTTT. This translates into CSARETGLGGEKLFF.

The chain recombines TRBV5-6 with TRBJ2-7; the match to TRBD1 covers 8 bases. The CDR3 sequence is 15 residues long. The V and J ends lost 6 bases and 0 bases, in that order; junction bases with no gene match: 8. The germline V gene encodes CDR1 SGHDT and CDR2 YYEEEE. Here the CDR3 reads CASKNRDRSSYEQYF. The DNA of the CDR3 is TGTGCCAGCAAAAACCGGGACAGGAGCTCCTACGAGCAGTACTTC.

The chain has TRBV12-3 or TRBV12-4 and TRBJ2-7; 7 positions match TRBD1. The trim removed 3 bases at V and 6 bases at J, leaving 5 bases unmatched. This CDR3 region has 13 residues. This CDR3 reads CASSFAPGGEQYV. The DNA of the CDR3 is TGTGCCAGCAGTTTCGCCCCAGGGGGCGAGCAGTACGTC.

This clonotype was counted many times. The chain combines TRBV4-1 with TRBJ2-7, with TRBD1 matching 8 bases. The CDR3 is 16 amino acids. V lost 2 bases to trimming and J lost 2 bases; unmatched junction nucleotides: 8. Germline loops: CDR1 MGHRA, CDR2 YSYEKL. CDR3 amino acids: CASSQSQGALTYEQYV. For the CDR3, the DNA is TGCGCCAGCAGCCAAAGCCAGGGGGCCTTAACCTACGAGCAGTACGTC.

The chain recombines TRBV9 with TRBJ1-1; 9 bases align to TRBD1. V was clipped by 4 bases and J by 0 bases; unmatched bases: 7. The CDR3 length is 16 residues. CDR1 is SGDLS, CDR2 YYNGEE, per germline. CDR3 DNA: TGTGCCAGCAGCCCAAGGACAGGGGCCATGAACACTGAAGCTTTCTTT. Translated, it gives CASSPRTGAMNTEAFF.

This clonotype was found a few times. This chain uses TRBV7-9 with TRBJ2-3; 8 nucleotides match TRBD1. The junction had 6 bases not matched to a gene; V was cut back by 4 bases and J by 6 bases. CDR1 is SEHNR and CDR2 is FQNEAQ in the germline V gene (reference sequence). There are 14 residues in the CDR3. CDR3: CASSSGQGKDTQYF. The CDR3 DNA sequence: TGTGCCAGCAGCTCCGGACAGGGAAAGGATACGCAGTATTTT. Complete variable domain (other parts from reference TRBV7-9 and TRBJ2-3): DTGVSQNPRHKITKRGQNVTFRCDPISEHNRLYWYRQTLGQGPEFLTYFQNEAQLEKSRLLSDRFSAERPKGSFSTLEIQRTEQGDSAMYLCASSSGQGKDTQYFGPGTRLTVL.

This clonotype was seen only a few times. This sequence joins TRBV12-3 or TRBV12-4 and TRBJ1-4, with 7 bases that match TRBD1. This CDR3 contains 14 residues. The trim removed 5 bases at V and 7 bases at J, leaving 7 bases unmatched. CDR3 loop: CASSPGQEGEKLFF. The CDR3, as DNA: TGTGCCAGCAGTCCCGGACAGGAGGGTGAAAAACTGTTTTTT.

At least ten counts were recorded for this clonotype. V gene TRBV28 combines with J gene TRBJ1-4; no definite D call. The CDR3 loop spans 15 amino acids. Trimming shortened V by 7 bases and J by 8 bases, and 20 bases separated the two germline ends. Germline V CDR1 and CDR2: MDHEN, SYDVKM. The CDR3 spells CASTPQVGSLEKLFF. The CDR3 DNA reads TGTGCCAGCACCCCGCAGGTCGGCTCCCTAGAAAAACTGTTTTTT.